This T cell receptor beta chain emerged from a study of identical twins. CDR1 and CDR2 from the germline V gene are SQVTM and ANQGSEA. The junction had 12 bases not matched to a gene; V was cut back by 0 bases and J by 5 bases. The CDR3 extends over 17 amino acids. This clonotype was found many times. From the 5' RACE reads, TCRdb called clonotypes with MiXCR, one entry per CDR3 protein. The data show a few hundred thousand distinct CDR3 sequences, roughly 9.7% seen once. The same data also went into a second study, on yellow fever vaccine responses in identical twins.

The chain is built from TRBV29-1 and TRBJ2-3; TRBD2 aligns across 9 bases. The receptor's source is a woman between 18 and 29 years old in good health. The sequencing input was CD8+ T cells sorted from blood. CDR3 in amino acids: CSVEDASLAGSVDTQYF. The DNA of the CDR3 is TGCAGCGTTGAAGACGCCTCCCTAGCGGGATCAGTAGATACGCAGTATTTT.